This is a list of T cell receptor beta chains from one sample in a study of T-cell reconstitution after alpha-beta-depleted transplantation in children. In TCRdb, the PCR reads were re-called with MiXCR into one record per CDR3 protein. The table has more than 300,000 distinct CDR3 sequences, around 16% seen once. The starting material was PBMCs, mostly from graft donor cells, obtained 360 days after TCRalphabeta/CD19-depleted stem cell transplant. These receptors were obtained from a male patient aged 2-9 years who had a stem cell transplant for acute lymphoblastic leukemia, so the T cells may come from the graft donor. Both conserved end residues are part of each CDR3. Each record gives: CDR3 protein, CDR3 DNA, V gene, J gene, clone size, D gene. A D gene is named only where the DNA matches it firmly. Some rows mark clone size as missing; the rest say once, few, many or name a class of expanded clone.

cdr3_aa: CATSDLGKGNEQFF; cdr3_nt: TGTGCCACCAGTGATTTGGGGAAGGGCAATGAGCAGTTCTTC; v_call: TRBV24-1; j_call: TRBJ2-1; clone_size: few; d_call: .
cdr3_aa: CASSPRLDSSYNEQFF; cdr3_nt: TGTGCCAGCAGCCCTAGACTAGACAGCTCCTACAATGAGCAGTTCTTC; v_call: TRBV7-9; j_call: TRBJ2-1; clone_size: few; d_call: .
cdr3_aa: CASSLGSGVPYNEQFF; cdr3_nt: TGTGCTAGCAGCTTAGGCTCAGGGGTCCCCTACAATGAGCAGTTCTTC; v_call: TRBV7-7; j_call: TRBJ2-1; clone_size: many; d_call: .
cdr3_aa: CASSKQGANTEAFF; cdr3_nt: TGTGCCAGCAGTAAACAGGGCGCGAACACTGAAGCTTTCTTT; v_call: TRBV12-3/TRBV12-4; j_call: TRBJ1-1; clone_size: few; d_call: .
cdr3_aa: CASSGTPYEQYF; cdr3_nt: TGCGCCAGCAGCGGGACCCCCTACGAGCAGTACTTC; v_call: TRBV5-1; j_call: TRBJ2-7; clone_size: .; d_call: .
cdr3_aa: CASSQVWTGPLSGANVLTF; cdr3_nt: TGCGCCAGCAGCCAAGTCTGGACAGGCCCCCTCTCTGGGGCCAACGTCCTGACTTTC; v_call: TRBV4-1; j_call: TRBJ2-6; clone_size: few; d_call: TRBD1
cdr3_aa: CASSPLDRDGYTF; cdr3_nt: TGTGCCAGCAGTCCCTTAGACAGGGACGGCTACACCTTC; v_call: TRBV12-3/TRBV12-4; j_call: TRBJ1-2; clone_size: many; d_call: TRBD1
cdr3_aa: CASRWLVASPTDTQYF; cdr3_nt: TGTGCCAGCAGGTGGCTAGTGGCTAGCCCGACAGATACGCAGTATTTT; v_call: TRBV6-1; j_call: TRBJ2-3; clone_size: .; d_call: .
cdr3_aa: CASSLAGTGPYEQYF; cdr3_nt: TGTGCCAGCAGCTTGGCCGGGACAGGACCCTACGAGCAGTACTTC; v_call: TRBV5-5; j_call: TRBJ2-7; clone_size: many; d_call: TRBD1
cdr3_aa: CASSFVLAGGSEQFF; cdr3_nt: TGTGCCAGCAGTTTCGTCCTAGCGGGAGGTTCTGAGCAGTTCTTC; v_call: TRBV12-3/TRBV12-4; j_call: TRBJ2-1; clone_size: .; d_call: TRBD2
cdr3_aa: CASLDSPSYNEQFF; cdr3_nt: TGTGCCAGCCTGGACAGTCCCTCCTACAATGAGCAGTTCTTC; v_call: TRBV7-9; j_call: TRBJ2-1; clone_size: .; d_call: .
cdr3_aa: CASRTGGYGYTF; cdr3_nt: TGTGCCAGCAGAACAGGGGGCTATGGCTACACCTTC; v_call: TRBV28; j_call: TRBJ1-2; clone_size: .; d_call: TRBD1
cdr3_aa: CASSSGRTFYNEQFF; cdr3_nt: TGTGCCAGCAGTTCCGGCCGGACATTCTACAATGAGCAGTTCTTC; v_call: TRBV12-3/TRBV12-4; j_call: TRBJ2-1; clone_size: few; d_call: .
cdr3_aa: CASSTRQLTDTQYF; cdr3_nt: TGTGCCAGCAGTACCCGACAGCTCACAGATACGCAGTATTTT; v_call: TRBV6-5; j_call: TRBJ2-3; clone_size: .; d_call: .
cdr3_aa: CASNWLAGGLNEQFF; cdr3_nt: TGTGCCAGCAATTGGCTGGCGGGAGGGCTGAATGAGCAGTTCTTC; v_call: TRBV27; j_call: TRBJ2-1; clone_size: few; d_call: TRBD2
cdr3_aa: CATRVSYEQYF; cdr3_nt: TGTGCCACCAGAGTCTCCTACGAGCAGTACTTC; v_call: TRBV15; j_call: TRBJ2-7; clone_size: many; d_call: .
cdr3_aa: CASSQETSRRQPQHF; cdr3_nt: TGCGCCAGCAGCCAAGAGACTAGCCGAAGGCAGCCCCAGCATTTT; v_call: TRBV4-3; j_call: TRBJ1-5; clone_size: few; d_call: .
cdr3_aa: CASSSGRGTYEQYF; cdr3_nt: TGTGCCAGCAGTTCTGGCAGGGGCACCTACGAGCAGTACTTC; v_call: TRBV6-5; j_call: TRBJ2-7; clone_size: many; d_call: .
cdr3_aa: CASSPPREGYNEQFF; cdr3_nt: TGTGCCAGCAGCCCGCCGCGGGAGGGCTACAATGAGCAGTTCTTC; v_call: TRBV12-3/TRBV12-4; j_call: TRBJ2-1; clone_size: many; d_call: TRBD2
cdr3_aa: CASSLVGSQSTDTQYF; cdr3_nt: TGCGCCAGCAGCTTGGTGGGCTCGCAGAGCACAGATACGCAGTATTTT; v_call: TRBV5-1; j_call: TRBJ2-3; clone_size: many; d_call: .
cdr3_aa: CASSLAGSGTNTYEQYF; cdr3_nt: TGTGCCAGCAGCTTAGCGGGGTCCGGGACAAATACCTACGAGCAGTACTTC; v_call: TRBV7-8; j_call: TRBJ2-7; clone_size: .; d_call: .
cdr3_aa: CASRALTGPSYEQYF; cdr3_nt: TGTGCCAGCAGGGCCCTGACAGGTCCATCGTACGAGCAGTACTTC; v_call: TRBV28; j_call: TRBJ2-7; clone_size: few; d_call: .
cdr3_aa: CASSSPGQGMRDTQYF; cdr3_nt: TGTGCCAGCAGTTCGCCGGGACAGGGGATGAGAGATACGCAGTATTTT; v_call: TRBV28; j_call: TRBJ2-3; clone_size: .; d_call: TRBD1
cdr3_aa: CASRLTSGSYNEQFF; cdr3_nt: TGTGCCAGCAGATTAACTAGCGGGAGTTACAATGAGCAGTTCTTC; v_call: TRBV6-5; j_call: TRBJ2-1; clone_size: many; d_call: TRBD2
cdr3_aa: CASETALWPFSGSYEQYF; cdr3_nt: TGTGCCAGCGAAACAGCCCTCTGGCCCTTTAGCGGGAGCTACGAGCAGTACTTC; v_call: TRBV6-2/TRBV6-3; j_call: TRBJ2-7; clone_size: .; d_call: TRBD2
cdr3_aa: CASTPGTGNEAFF; cdr3_nt: TGTGCCAGCACTCCCGGGACAGGCAACGAAGCTTTCTTT; v_call: TRBV28; j_call: TRBJ1-1; clone_size: few; d_call: TRBD1
cdr3_aa: CASSFRGIGGYNEQFF; cdr3_nt: TGTGCCAGCAGCTTTAGGGGGATAGGGGGCTACAATGAGCAGTTCTTC; v_call: TRBV7-6; j_call: TRBJ2-1; clone_size: .; d_call: .
cdr3_aa: CASSEMGLGTEAFF; cdr3_nt: TGTGCCAGCTCCGAGATGGGGTTAGGCACTGAAGCTTTCTTT; v_call: TRBV18; j_call: TRBJ1-1; clone_size: few; d_call: .
cdr3_aa: CSARDLQGAGITVYNEQFF; cdr3_nt: TGCAGTGCTAGAGACCTACAGGGTGCAGGTATTACGGTTTACAATGAGCAGTTCTTC; v_call: TRBV20-1; j_call: TRBJ2-1; clone_size: many; d_call: .
cdr3_aa: CASSARAGGPKQFF; cdr3_nt: TGTGCCAGCAGCGCCAGAGCGGGAGGGCCGAAACAGTTCTTC; v_call: TRBV7-2; j_call: TRBJ2-1; clone_size: .; d_call: TRBD2
cdr3_aa: CASSIPQGSNYGYTF; cdr3_nt: TGTGCCAGCAGCATTCCCCAGGGATCTAACTATGGCTACACCTTC; v_call: TRBV28; j_call: TRBJ1-2; clone_size: few; d_call: .
cdr3_aa: CASSYRRAYNEQFF; cdr3_nt: TGTGCCAGCAGTTACCGCCGGGCTTACAATGAGCAGTTCTTC; v_call: TRBV28; j_call: TRBJ2-1; clone_size: .; d_call: .
cdr3_aa: CASSKGQGATDTQYF; cdr3_nt: TGTGCCAGCAGCAAAGGACAGGGGGCCACAGATACGCAGTATTTT; v_call: TRBV7-8; j_call: TRBJ2-3; clone_size: .; d_call: TRBD1
cdr3_aa: CASSPMQTGIQYF; cdr3_nt: TGTGCCAGCAGCCCAATGCAAACGGGCATTCAGTACTTC; v_call: TRBV14; j_call: TRBJ2-4; clone_size: few; d_call: .
cdr3_aa: CASSLELAAYNEQFF; cdr3_nt: TGTGCCAGCAGCTTAGAGCTAGCGGCCTACAATGAGCAGTTCTTC; v_call: TRBV7-2; j_call: TRBJ2-1; clone_size: .; d_call: TRBD2
cdr3_aa: CSVDPGQGDYGYTF; cdr3_nt: TGCAGCGTTGACCCAGGACAGGGGGACTATGGCTACACCTTC; v_call: TRBV29-1; j_call: TRBJ1-2; clone_size: many; d_call: TRBD1
cdr3_aa: CASSFKPLGGGNQPQHF; cdr3_nt: TGTGCCAGCAGTTTTAAGCCGTTAGGTGGTGGCAATCAGCCCCAGCATTTT; v_call: TRBV12-3/TRBV12-4; j_call: TRBJ1-5; clone_size: few; d_call: .
cdr3_aa: CASSLTGAYGNTIYF; cdr3_nt: TGTGCCAGCAGTTTGACGGGGGCGTATGGAAACACCATATATTTT; v_call: TRBV28; j_call: TRBJ1-3; clone_size: few; d_call: .
cdr3_aa: CASRAIPVAQSSGNEQFF; cdr3_nt: TGTGCCAGTAGGGCCATACCTGTAGCCCAGTCCAGTGGCAATGAGCAGTTCTTC; v_call: TRBV19; j_call: TRBJ2-1; clone_size: once; d_call: .
cdr3_aa: CASSQETPRLAGVLSEQFF; cdr3_nt: TGCGCCAGCAGCCAAGAAACGCCCCGTCTAGCGGGAGTCCTTAGTGAGCAGTTCTTC; v_call: TRBV4-1; j_call: TRBJ2-1; clone_size: .; d_call: TRBD2
cdr3_aa: CASSLGVYRTDTQYF; cdr3_nt: TGTGCCAGCAGTTTAGGTGTTTACCGCACAGATACGCAGTATTTT; v_call: TRBV12-3/TRBV12-4; j_call: TRBJ2-3; clone_size: many; d_call: .
cdr3_aa: CASSPRDSGTSLDWGELFF; cdr3_nt: TGTGCCAGCAGCCCGAGGGACAGCGGGACTAGTCTAGACTGGGGGGAGCTGTTTTTT; v_call: TRBV4-2; j_call: TRBJ2-2; clone_size: .; d_call: .
cdr3_aa: CASSLALSRGLGETQYF; cdr3_nt: TGTGCCAGCAGTTTAGCGCTTTCCAGGGGGCTCGGGGAGACCCAGTACTTC; v_call: TRBV28; j_call: TRBJ2-5; clone_size: many; d_call: TRBD1
cdr3_aa: CASSPYRDQETQYF; cdr3_nt: TGCGCCAGCAGCCCGTACAGGGACCAAGAGACCCAGTACTTC; v_call: TRBV4-3; j_call: TRBJ2-5; clone_size: .; d_call: .
cdr3_aa: CASSFIDTNTEAFF; cdr3_nt: TGTGCCAGCAGCTTTATAGATACGAACACTGAAGCTTTCTTT; v_call: TRBV7-2; j_call: TRBJ1-1; clone_size: .; d_call: .
cdr3_aa: CASSTQIGTQFYEQYF; cdr3_nt: TGTGCCAGCAGCACCCAGATAGGGACACAATTCTACGAGCAGTACTTC; v_call: TRBV5-5; j_call: TRBJ2-7; clone_size: few; d_call: .
cdr3_aa: CASSYHGRTGVETQYF; cdr3_nt: TGTGCCAGCAGTTACCATGGAAGGACAGGGGTGGAGACCCAGTACTTC; v_call: TRBV12-3/TRBV12-4; j_call: TRBJ2-5; clone_size: few; d_call: TRBD1
cdr3_aa: CASSLSLALNEQFF; cdr3_nt: TGTGCCAGCAGTTTGTCCCTAGCTCTCAATGAGCAGTTCTTC; v_call: TRBV12-3/TRBV12-4; j_call: TRBJ2-1; clone_size: many; d_call: .
cdr3_aa: CASSESLGRAVETQYF; cdr3_nt: TGCGCCAGCAGTGAGTCGCTTGGGCGGGCAGTAGAGACCCAGTACTTC; v_call: TRBV10-1; j_call: TRBJ2-5; clone_size: few; d_call: .
cdr3_aa: CASSLDFTDTQYF; cdr3_nt: TGTGCCAGCAGCTTAGACTTCACAGATACGCAGTATTTT; v_call: TRBV11-2; j_call: TRBJ2-3; clone_size: many; d_call: .
cdr3_aa: CAISETTPPSTSGRADTQYF; cdr3_nt: TGTGCCATCAGTGAGACCACCCCTCCTTCGACTAGCGGGAGGGCAGATACGCAGTATTTT; v_call: TRBV10-3; j_call: TRBJ2-3; clone_size: .; d_call: TRBD2
cdr3_aa: CASSSGHWLPNEQFF; cdr3_nt: TGCGCCAGCAGCTCGGGCCATTGGCTCCCCAATGAGCAGTTCTTC; v_call: TRBV5-1; j_call: TRBJ2-1; clone_size: many; d_call: .
cdr3_aa: CAIRRDRDYYEQYF; cdr3_nt: TGTGCCATCAGGAGAGACAGGGACTACTACGAGCAGTACTTC; v_call: TRBV10-3; j_call: TRBJ2-7; clone_size: .; d_call: .
cdr3_aa: CASSLAQNEQFF; cdr3_nt: TGTGCCAGCAGCTTAGCCCAAAATGAGCAGTTCTTC; v_call: TRBV7-9; j_call: TRBJ2-1; clone_size: few; d_call: .
cdr3_aa: CAISGTGNYGYTF; cdr3_nt: TGTGCCATCAGTGGGACAGGGAACTATGGCTACACCTTC; v_call: TRBV10-3; j_call: TRBJ1-2; clone_size: few; d_call: TRBD1